Only a few counts were recorded for the clone carrying this TCR beta chain. Its target is unknown. TCRdb redid the calling of the reads with MiXCR, one entry per CDR3 protein. The sample holds about 440,000 distinct CDR3 sequences; about 33% are singletons and the top ten take roughly 13%. The data originate from a study of T cell repertoires in cytomegalovirus infection. The wider study: Shared public TCR beta signatures pointed to both CMV infection and a matching HLA type.

Study conclusions and caveats: Clonotypes of TCR beta that were HLA-C-restricted and CMV-specific dominated the ex vivo response.

Trimming cost V 1 base and J 10 bases; bases outside gene matches: 11. This CDR3 region has 16 residues. Germline-derived CDR1 and CDR2 are MNHNS and SASEGT. The chain has TRBV6-1 and TRBJ2-1; 9 bases agree with TRBD2. The TCR was taken from a human donor in good health (CMV status not recorded). Some clones in this sample may be carry-over from other donors' samples. The sequencing sample was made of PBMCs. CDR3 DNA sequence: TGTGCCAGCAGTGAAGTCGTGGCGGGGGGGGCTTCAGAGCAGTTCTTC. Amino acids: CASSEVVAGGASEQFF.